These T cell receptor beta chains were read from a single sample in a study of blood T cell repertoires in COVID-19. The protocol was immunoSEQ multiplex PCR, while the TCRdb copy is restricted to in-frame clones and leaves out a portion. The data contain about 400,000 clones, nearly 90% of them singletons. Sequencing used PBMCs or T cells enriched from blood (not recorded which). Receptors originate from a woman in her thirties or forties with acute COVID-19. Both conserved end residues are part of each CDR3. A D gene is named only where the DNA matches it firmly. A clone size is listed for some rows: how often the clone was seen (once, few, many), or a class if it is expanded.

v_gene,j_gene,d_gene,abundance,CDR3aa,CDR3nt
TRBV30,TRBJ1-2,-,-,CAWRAIDRTQTVNYGYTF,TGTGCCTGGAGAGCCATCGATCGCACCCAGACAGTAAACTATGGCTACACCTTC
TRBV9,TRBJ1-6,TRBD1,-,CASSAGTGLNSPLHF,TGTGCCAGCAGCGCAGGGACAGGTCTGAATTCACCCCTCCACTTT
TRBV28,TRBJ2-7,-,once,CASSPGQTSSYEQYF,TGTGCCAGCAGTCCGGGACAGACTAGCTCCTACGAGCAGTACTTC
TRBV18,TRBJ2-5,-,-,CASTQSASFSETQYF,TGTGCCAGCACACAGTCGGCTAGCTTTTCAGAGACCCAGTACTTC
TRBV18,TRBJ2-1,-,-,CASSPEDSYNEQFF,TGTGCCAGCTCACCAGAGGACAGCTACAATGAGCAGTTCTTC
TRBV30,TRBJ1-5,TRBD1,few,CAWAGDRGGQPQHF,TGTGCCTGGGCAGGGGACAGAGGGGGTCAGCCCCAGCATTTT
TRBV12-5,TRBJ1-3,-,-,CASGLVRGLFSGNTIYF,TGTGCTAGTGGTTTGGTAAGGGGTCTCTTCTCTGGAAACACCATATATTTT
TRBV5-1,TRBJ2-1,TRBD2,-,CASSLTSPTSGIYNEQFF,TGCGCCAGCAGCTTGACGTCACCCACTAGCGGGATCTACAATGAGCAGTTCTTC
TRBV19,TRBJ1-4,-,-,CASSRGTLQNERLFF,TGTGCCAGTAGTAGGGGGACATTACAGAATGAAAGACTGTTTTTT
TRBV5-8,TRBJ1-2,-,-,CASSLGPGGAAGYTF,TGTGCCAGCAGCTTGGGGCCGGGGGGCGCGGCGGGCTACACCTTC
TRBV19,TRBJ1-2,-,-,CASSIQAPDYGYTF,TGTGCCAGTAGTATTCAGGCACCCGACTATGGCTACACCTTC
TRBV2,TRBJ2-7,TRBD1,once,CASSDQRQGSYEQYF,TGTGCCAGCAGTGACCAGCGACAGGGTTCCTACGAGCAGTACTTC
TRBV5-1,TRBJ1-1,-,-,CASSSDRWDTEAFF,TGCGCCAGCAGCTCCGACAGGTGGGACACTGAAGCTTTCTTT
TRBV30,TRBJ2-5,-,-,CAWSVGGPGVSRTQYF,TGTGCCTGGAGTGTAGGAGGTCCGGGGGTCTCTAGGACCCAGTACTTC
TRBV10-1,TRBJ2-7,TRBD1,once,CASSDGQGFEQYF,TGCGCCAGCAGTGACGGACAGGGTTTCGAGCAGTACTTC
TRBV5-6,TRBJ2-3,-,-,CASSSVDSRTDTQYF,TGTGCCAGCAGCTCCGTCGACAGCCGCACAGATACGCAGTATTTT
TRBV9,TRBJ2-5,-,-,CASSVAWRAGETQYF,TGTGCCAGCAGCGTAGCTTGGAGGGCGGGGGAGACCCAGTACTTC
TRBV4-1,TRBJ2-7,-,-,CASSQAGTSDYEQYF,TGCGCCAGCAGCCAAGCTGGGACATCGGACTACGAGCAGTACTTC
TRBV29-1,TRBJ1-3,-,-,CSVEEGGSGNTIYF,TGCAGCGTTGAAGAGGGGGGCTCTGGAAACACCATATATTTT
TRBV5-5,TRBJ1-1,TRBD1,-,CASSAGQGFRNTEAFF,TGTGCCAGCAGCGCGGGACAGGGTTTTCGGAACACTGAAGCTTTCTTT
TRBV2,TRBJ2-7,TRBD2,-,CASSETSGGEQYF,TGTGCCAGCAGCGAGACCTCGGGGGGGGAGCAGTACTTC
TRBV7-8,TRBJ1-3,-,-,CASSLKTSFSGNTIYF,TGTGCCAGCAGCTTAAAGACATCTTTCTCTGGAAACACCATATATTTT
TRBV7-8,TRBJ1-1,TRBD1,-,CASSMLTGDTEAFF,TGTGCCAGCAGCATGCTGACAGGGGACACTGAAGCTTTCTTT
TRBV2,TRBJ2-5,TRBD1,-,CASSSGQPRETQYF,TGTGCCAGCAGTTCGGGACAGCCGAGAGAGACCCAGTACTTC